Listed below are T cell receptor beta chains from one sample, sequenced in a study of blood T cell repertoires in COVID-19. The table came from immunoSEQ multiplex PCR; TCRdb's copy has only in-frame clones and leaves some out. The table records 55,000 to 80,000 clones, roughly 80% of them present only once. Sequencing was done on a sample of peripheral blood. The source of these receptors is a man in his sixties with acute or convalescent COVID-19. The CDR3 runs from the conserved cysteine through the conserved F or W. The D gene is left open where the match is weak. Clone size is given for some rows only: seen once, a few or many times, or a class if the clone is expanded.

D: TRBD2
length: 13
V: TRBV27
size: .
J: TRBJ2-7
CDR3: CASKLAGGNEQYF
DNA: TGTGCCAGCAAACTAGCGGGAGGTAACGAGCAGTACTTC

D: .
length: 12
V: TRBV30
size: .
J: TRBJ2-3
CDR3: CAWGNQGLAQYF
DNA: TGTGCCTGGGGGAACCAGGGTTTGGCGCAGTATTTT

D: .
length: 14
V: TRBV2
size: many
J: TRBJ1-1
CDR3: CASSDSGGVTEAFF
DNA: TGTGCCAGCAGTGACAGTGGAGGGGTGACTGAAGCTTTCTTT

D: TRBD1
length: 15
V: TRBV7-9
size: .
J: TRBJ1-2
CDR3: CASSRLGQGDPGYTF
DNA: TGTGCCAGCAGCCGTCTCGGACAGGGGGACCCTGGCTACACCTTC

D: TRBD2
length: 18
V: TRBV5-1
size: .
J: TRBJ2-3
CDR3: CASSLKRLAGGSPDTQYF
DNA: TGCGCCAGCAGCTTGAAGAGACTAGCGGGAGGGTCCCCAGATACGCAGTATTTT

D: TRBD1
length: 14
V: TRBV28
size: .
J: TRBJ1-2
CDR3: CASSFSDRDMGYTF
DNA: TGTGCCAGCAGTTTCTCGGACAGGGATATGGGCTACACCTTC

D: TRBD2
length: 16
V: TRBV5-1
size: .
J: TRBJ2-7
CDR3: CASSLSTSGRPYEQYF
DNA: TGCGCCAGCAGCTTGTCCACTAGCGGGCGTCCCTACGAGCAGTACTTC

D: .
length: 12
V: TRBV6-5
size: .
J: TRBJ2-7
CDR3: CASTGGESEQYF
DNA: TGTGCCAGCACCGGGGGAGAGTCCGAGCAGTACTTC

D: .
length: 15
V: TRBV19
size: .
J: TRBJ1-5
CDR3: CASSIGRAGDQPQHF
DNA: TGTGCCAGTAGTATAGGGAGGGCCGGAGATCAGCCCCAGCATTTT

D: TRBD1
length: 16
V: TRBV27
size: .
J: TRBJ2-2
CDR3: CASSPPGQGGTGELFF
DNA: TGTGCCAGCAGTCCGCCGGGACAGGGGGGTACCGGGGAGCTGTTTTTT

D: TRBD2
length: 21
V: TRBV3-1/TRBV3-2
size: .
J: TRBJ2-3
CDR3: CASSQDSRLAGGGRGTDTQYF
DNA: TGTGCCAGCAGCCAAGACTCTCGACTAGCGGGAGGAGGAAGGGGCACAGATACGCAGTATTTT

D: TRBD2
length: 14
V: TRBV5-4
size: .
J: TRBJ2-4
CDR3: CASSLAGREDIQYF
DNA: TGTGCCAGCAGCTTGGCAGGGCGGGAGGACATTCAGTACTTC

D: .
length: 17
V: TRBV19
size: .
J: TRBJ2-1
CDR3: CASSIELTGRSYNEQFF
DNA: TGTGCCAGTAGTATAGAGCTCACAGGGCGCTCCTACAATGAGCAGTTCTTC

D: TRBD1
length: 14
V: TRBV5-1
size: .
J: TRBJ2-7
CDR3: CASSWRDRHYEQYF
DNA: TGCGCCAGCAGCTGGCGGGACAGGCATTACGAGCAGTACTTC

D: .
length: 12
V: TRBV29-1
size: .
J: TRBJ1-2
CDR3: CSVEGAAGGYTF
DNA: TGCAGCGTTGAAGGGGCAGCGGGGGGCTACACCTTC

D: TRBD1
length: 15
V: TRBV5-1
size: .
J: TRBJ2-2
CDR3: CASSSGQPNTGELFF
DNA: TGCGCCAGCAGCTCGGGACAGCCGAACACCGGGGAGCTGTTTTTT